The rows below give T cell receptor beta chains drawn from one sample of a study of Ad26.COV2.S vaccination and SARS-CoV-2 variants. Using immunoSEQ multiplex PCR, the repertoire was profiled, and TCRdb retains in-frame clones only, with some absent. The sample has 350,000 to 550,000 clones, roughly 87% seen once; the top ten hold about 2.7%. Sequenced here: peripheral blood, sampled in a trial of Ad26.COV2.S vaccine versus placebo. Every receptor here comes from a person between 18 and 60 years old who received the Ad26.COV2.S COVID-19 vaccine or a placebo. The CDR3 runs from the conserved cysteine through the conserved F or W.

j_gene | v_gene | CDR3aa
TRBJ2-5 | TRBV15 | CATSHDLLDSVGETQYF
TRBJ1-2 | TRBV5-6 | CASSFQGRTDGYTF
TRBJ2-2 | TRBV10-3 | CAISEGRVAEKTGRSTGELFF
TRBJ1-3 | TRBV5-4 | CASSLGGQPSGNTIYF
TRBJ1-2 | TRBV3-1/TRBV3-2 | CASSPALGYTF
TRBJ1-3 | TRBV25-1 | CATEHGGQWDSGNTIYF
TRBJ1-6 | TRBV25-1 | CASSAGSYNSPLHF
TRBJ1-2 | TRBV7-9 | CASSWDGANYGYTF
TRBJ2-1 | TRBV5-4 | CASSRSLAEALNEQFF
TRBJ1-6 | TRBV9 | CASSRTGGQNSPLHF
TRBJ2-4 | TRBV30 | CAWSTGGLLGIQYF
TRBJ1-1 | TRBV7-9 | CASSLEVMNTEAFF
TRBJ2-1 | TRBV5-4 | CASSGRQGGKGEQFF
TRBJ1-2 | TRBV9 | CASSRTGADGYTF
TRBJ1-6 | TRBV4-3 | CASSQHRGEGSPLHF
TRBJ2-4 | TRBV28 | CASSLSRTAKNIQYF
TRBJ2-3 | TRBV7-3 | CASSYTGSTDTQYF
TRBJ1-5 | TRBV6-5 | CASIQRGSNQPQHF
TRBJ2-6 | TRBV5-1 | CASSPGPGANVLTF
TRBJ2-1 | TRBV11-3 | CASSLRGGGLYNEQFF
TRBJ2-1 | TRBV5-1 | CASSTGLAEYNEQFF
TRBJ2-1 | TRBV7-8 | CASSLAGGYNEQFF
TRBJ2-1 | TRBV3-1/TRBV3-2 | CASSQRQGAICGNEQFF
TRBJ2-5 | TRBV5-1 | CASSPGAWETQYF
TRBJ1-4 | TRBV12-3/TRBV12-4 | CASSFILNEKLFF
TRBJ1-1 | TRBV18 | CASSPLPQGTEAFF
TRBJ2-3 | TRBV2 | CASSDLGSGTDTQYF
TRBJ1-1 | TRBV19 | CASNWQGKNGGEAFF
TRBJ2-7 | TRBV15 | CATSRGSRNYEQYF
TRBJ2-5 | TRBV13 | CASSLKFEGTRDQETQYF
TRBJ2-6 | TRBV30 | CAWSAPGGPGANVLTF
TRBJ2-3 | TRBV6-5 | CATLLADTQYF
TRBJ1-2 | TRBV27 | CASSLTQHALYGYTF
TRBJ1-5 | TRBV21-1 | CASPKWGPGGQSQHF
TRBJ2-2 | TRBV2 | CASSEPSGLPGELFF
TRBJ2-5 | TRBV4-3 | CASSQDRGRGGTQYF
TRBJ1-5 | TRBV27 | CASSLFGTVNQPQHF
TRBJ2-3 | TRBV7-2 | CASSLEASGERYF
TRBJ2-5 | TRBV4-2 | CASSRGTAGQETQYF
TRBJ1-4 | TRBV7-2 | CASSLGRTGENEKLFF
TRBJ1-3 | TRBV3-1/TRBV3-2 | CASSYRAQGAAGNTIYF
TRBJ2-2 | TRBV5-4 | CASSLATPNTGELFF
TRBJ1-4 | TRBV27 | CASRGRRNEKLFF
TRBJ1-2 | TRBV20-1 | CSASGDRGRRGYTF
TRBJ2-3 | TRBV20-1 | CSAIPVGTQYF
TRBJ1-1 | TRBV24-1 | CATSTGWNTEAFF
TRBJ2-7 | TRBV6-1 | CASSEFIGPSSYEQYF